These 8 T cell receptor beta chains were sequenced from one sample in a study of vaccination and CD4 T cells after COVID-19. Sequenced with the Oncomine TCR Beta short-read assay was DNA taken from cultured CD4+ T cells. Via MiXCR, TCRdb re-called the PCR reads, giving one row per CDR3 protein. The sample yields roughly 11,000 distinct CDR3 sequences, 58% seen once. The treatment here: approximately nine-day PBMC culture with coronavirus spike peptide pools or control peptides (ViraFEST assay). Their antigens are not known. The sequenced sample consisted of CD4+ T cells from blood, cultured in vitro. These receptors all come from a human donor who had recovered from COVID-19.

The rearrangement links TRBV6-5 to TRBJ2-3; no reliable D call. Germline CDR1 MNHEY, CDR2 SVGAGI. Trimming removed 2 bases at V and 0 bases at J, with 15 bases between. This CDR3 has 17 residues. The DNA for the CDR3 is TGTGCCAGCAGTTACCTCGCAATAACCCGAAGCACAGATACGCAGTATTTT. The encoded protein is CASSYLAITRSTDTQYF.

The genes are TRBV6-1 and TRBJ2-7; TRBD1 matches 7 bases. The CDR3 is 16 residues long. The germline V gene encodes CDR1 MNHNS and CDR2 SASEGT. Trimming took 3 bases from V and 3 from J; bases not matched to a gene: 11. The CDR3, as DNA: TGTGCCAGCAGTGAGTATAAGACAGGGTTCGGCTACGAGCAGTACTTC. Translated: CASSEYKTGFGYEQYF.

The DNA of the CDR3 is TGTGCCAGCAGCATCGACAGGGGGCAAGAGACCCAGTACTTC. This sequence encodes CASSIDRGQETQYF. The chain joins TRBV14 to TRBJ2-5; 9 nucleotides agree with TRBD1. CDR1 and CDR2 (germline): SGHDN, FVKESK. CDR3 length equals 14 residues. V trimming: 5 bases; J trimming: 2 bases; junction bases outside the gene matches: 3.

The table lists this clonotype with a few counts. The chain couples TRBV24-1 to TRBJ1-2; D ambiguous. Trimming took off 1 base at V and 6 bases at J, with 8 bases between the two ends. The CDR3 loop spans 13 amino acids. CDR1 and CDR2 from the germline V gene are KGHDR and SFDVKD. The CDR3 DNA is TGTGCCACCAGTGATTTAGCGTTCGATGGCTACACCTTC. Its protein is CATSDLAFDGYTF.

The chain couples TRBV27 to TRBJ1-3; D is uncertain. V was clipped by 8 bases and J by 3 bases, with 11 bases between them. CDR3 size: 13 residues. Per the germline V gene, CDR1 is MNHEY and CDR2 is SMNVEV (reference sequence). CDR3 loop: CASQRAGGNTIYF. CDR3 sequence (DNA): TGTGCCAGCCAAAGGGCCGGTGGAAACACCATATATTTT.

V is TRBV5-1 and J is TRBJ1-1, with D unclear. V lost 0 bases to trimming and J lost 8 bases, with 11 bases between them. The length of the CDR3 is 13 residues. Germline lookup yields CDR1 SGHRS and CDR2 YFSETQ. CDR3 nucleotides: TGCGCCAGCAGCTTGGGGGTAGGGTCGGAAGCTTTCTTT. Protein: CASSLGVGSEAFF.

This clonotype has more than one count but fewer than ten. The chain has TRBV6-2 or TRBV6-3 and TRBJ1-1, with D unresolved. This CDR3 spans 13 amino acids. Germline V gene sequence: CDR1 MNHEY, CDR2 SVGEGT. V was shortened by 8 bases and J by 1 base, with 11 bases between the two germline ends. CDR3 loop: CASLGTKNTEAFF. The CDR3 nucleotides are TGTGCCAGCTTGGGTACAAAGAACACTGAAGCTTTCTTT.

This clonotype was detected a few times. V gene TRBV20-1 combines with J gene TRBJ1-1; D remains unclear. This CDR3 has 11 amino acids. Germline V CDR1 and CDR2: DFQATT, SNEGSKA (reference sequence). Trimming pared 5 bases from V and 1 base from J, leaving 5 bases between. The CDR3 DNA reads TGCAGTGCTGGCTCGAACACTGAAGCTTTCTTT. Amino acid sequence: CSAGSNTEAFF.